This T cell receptor (beta chain) was identified during a study of OX40 agonist ivuxolimab in advanced cancers. Regarding the complete study: The costimulatory receptor OX40 (CD134) was targeted by ivuxolimab, a fully human IgG2 agonistic monoclonal antibody. Intravenous ivuxolimab was administered to patients every 2 weeks at six dose levels: 0.01, 0.1, 0.3, 1.5, 3 and 10 mg/kg. Among the approximately 50 dose-escalation patients, approximately 20 had hepatocellular carcinoma, about 15 melanoma, 9 renal cell carcinoma and 9 head and neck cancer. The dose-escalation cohort was 80% to 90% male with a mean age of about 60 years, ranging from roughly 23 to 85. Prior anti-PD-1, anti-PD-L1 or anti-CTLA-4 therapy was permitted, and checkpoint inhibitors had been received by about 37% of dose-escalation patients. Partial responses were achieved by three dose-escalation patients, of whom one had hepatocellular carcinoma and two had cutaneous melanoma. The purpose of peripheral TCRbeta sequencing was to test whether ivuxolimab changed TCR sequence diversity and led to clonal T-cell expansion. The monotherapy dose-escalation portion (N of about 49 patients) of the phase I ivuxolimab trial is reported in the paper. General study outcomes and caveats: At doses of 0.1 to 3.0 mg/kg, clonal expansion of both CD4+ and CD8+ blood T cells was observed from baseline to week 6. The antigen specificity of the peripheral T cells that underwent clonal expansion was not determined. Low levels of normalized T-cell clonal expansion were also seen in some nonresponding patients. Partial responders in the 0.1-3.0 mg/kg groups had among the lowest normalized peripheral clonal expansion, especially among CD8+ T cells. After ivuxolimab, expanded clones were on average more numerous among CD8+ T cells than among CD4+ T cells.

With respect to this clone: Its antigen has not been determined. No base quality values were provided; no much bigger clone lies one nucleotide off.

The V and J ends are trimmed by 2 bases and 1 base, leaving 11 bases between them. Counted from cysteine to phenylalanine, this CDR3 has 15 amino acids. Only the CDR3 region is kept as DNA, spanning 45 bases read in frame from base 1. CDR1 is given as MNHEY and CDR2 as SVGAGI, both from the germline V gene. Patients with a history of autoimmune disease or receiving systemic immunosuppression were excluded from the trial. Peripheral blood for TCR sequencing was collected from all dose cohorts at baseline, on cycle 4 day 1, and on cycle 7 day 1. The samples were drawn from a first-in-human, open-label, multicenter phase I dose-escalation trial of ivuxolimab. The trial enrolled adults with locally advanced or metastatic head and neck squamous cell, hepatocellular, melanoma or renal cell carcinoma. Before TCR sequencing, CD4+ T cells and CD8+ T cells from peripheral blood were sorted into separate populations.

For sequencing of the TCRbeta CDR3 region, genomic DNA was extracted from the sorted cells. TCRbeta CDR3 regions were sequenced using the immunoSEQ Assay. As stored in TCRdb, this immuneACCESS dataset retains in-frame rearrangements with V and J assigned. A fraction of the clones does not appear; measured against another copy, unresolved V genes explain less than half of the discrepancy, and the remainder lacks a known reason. Here the sample has roughly 93,000 clones; about four fifths occur a single time. The ten biggest clones cover 4.5% to 5.5% of the sample. This clonotype originated in an adult with an advanced solid tumor such as melanoma, head and neck, liver or kidney cancer. The material was CD4+ or CD8+ T cells sorted from blood, obtained in a trial of the OX40 agonist ivuxolimab. The chain is made from TRBV6-5 and TRBJ1-1, with the D gene call left open. The CDR3 here reads CASSYRHTTNTEAFF. Here is the DNA: TGTGCCAGCAGTTACCGACACACTACGAACACTGAAGCTTTCTTT.